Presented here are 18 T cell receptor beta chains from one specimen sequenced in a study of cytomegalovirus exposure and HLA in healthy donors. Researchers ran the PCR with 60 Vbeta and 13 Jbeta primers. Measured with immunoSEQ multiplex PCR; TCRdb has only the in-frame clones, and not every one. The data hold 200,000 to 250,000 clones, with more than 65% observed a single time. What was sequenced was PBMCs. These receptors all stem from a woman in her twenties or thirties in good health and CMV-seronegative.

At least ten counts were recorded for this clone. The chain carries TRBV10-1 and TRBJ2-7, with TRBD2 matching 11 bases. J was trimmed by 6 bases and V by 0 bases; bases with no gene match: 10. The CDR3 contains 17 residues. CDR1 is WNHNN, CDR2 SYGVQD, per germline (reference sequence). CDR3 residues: CASSESPSGRSLGEQYF. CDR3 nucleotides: TGCGCCAGCAGTGAGTCCCCTAGCGGGAGGAGTCTGGGCGAGCAGTACTTC.

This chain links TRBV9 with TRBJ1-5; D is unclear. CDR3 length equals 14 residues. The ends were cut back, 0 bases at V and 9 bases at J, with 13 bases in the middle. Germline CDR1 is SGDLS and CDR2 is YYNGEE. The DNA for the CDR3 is TGTGCCAGCAGCGTAGATTCCCTTATCGGGCCCCAGCATTTT. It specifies CASSVDSLIGPQHF.

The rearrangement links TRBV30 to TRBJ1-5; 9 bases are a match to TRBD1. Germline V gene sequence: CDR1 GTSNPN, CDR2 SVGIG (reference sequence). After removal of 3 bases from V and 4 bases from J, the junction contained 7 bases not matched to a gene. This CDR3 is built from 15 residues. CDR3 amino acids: CAWRRGGTGNQPQHF. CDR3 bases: TGTGCCTGGAGAAGGGGAGGGACAGGGAATCAGCCCCAGCATTTT.

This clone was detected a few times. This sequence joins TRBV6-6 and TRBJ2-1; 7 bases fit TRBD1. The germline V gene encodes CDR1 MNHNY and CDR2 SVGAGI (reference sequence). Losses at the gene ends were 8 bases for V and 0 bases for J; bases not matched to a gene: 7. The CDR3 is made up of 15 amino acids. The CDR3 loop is CASGQDGGSYNEQFF. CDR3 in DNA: TGTGCCAGCGGACAGGACGGTGGCTCCTACAATGAGCAGTTCTTC.

The chain's CDR3 is CASSATSGFYNEQFF. Written as DNA, the CDR3 is TGTGCCAGCAGTGCTACTAGCGGGTTCTACAATGAGCAGTTCTTC. The rearrangement joins TRBV9 to TRBJ2-1; 9 bases match TRBD2. The germline V gene encodes CDR1 SGDLS and CDR2 YYNGEE. The CDR3 contains 15 residues. J lost 3 bases, V lost 5 bases, and 6 bases had no gene match.

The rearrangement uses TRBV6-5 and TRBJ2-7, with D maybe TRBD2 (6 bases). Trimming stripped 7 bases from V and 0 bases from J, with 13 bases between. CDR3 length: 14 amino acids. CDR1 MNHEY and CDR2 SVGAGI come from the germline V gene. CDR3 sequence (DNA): TGTGCCAGCACTGAGGACTACAACTCCTACGAGCAGTACTTC. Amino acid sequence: CASTEDYNSYEQYF.

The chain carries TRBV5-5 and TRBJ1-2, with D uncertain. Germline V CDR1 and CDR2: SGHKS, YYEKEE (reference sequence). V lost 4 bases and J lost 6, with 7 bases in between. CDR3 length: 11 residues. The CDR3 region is CASSQNHGYTF. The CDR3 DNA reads TGTGCCAGCAGCCAAAATCATGGCTACACCTTC.

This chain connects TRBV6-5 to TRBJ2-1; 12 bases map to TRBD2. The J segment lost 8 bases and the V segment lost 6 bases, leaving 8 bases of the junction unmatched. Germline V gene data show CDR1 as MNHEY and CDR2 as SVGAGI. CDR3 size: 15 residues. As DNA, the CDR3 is TGTGCCAGCAGGACTAGCGGGAGAATCGGCGATGAGCAGTTCTTC. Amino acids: CASRTSGRIGDEQFF.

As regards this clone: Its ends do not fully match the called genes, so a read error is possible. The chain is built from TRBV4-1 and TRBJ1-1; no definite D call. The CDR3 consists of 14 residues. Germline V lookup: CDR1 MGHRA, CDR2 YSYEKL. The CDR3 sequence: CASSQVAENTEAFF. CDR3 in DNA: TGTGCCAGCAGCCAAGTAGCAGAGAACACTGAAGCTTTCTTT.

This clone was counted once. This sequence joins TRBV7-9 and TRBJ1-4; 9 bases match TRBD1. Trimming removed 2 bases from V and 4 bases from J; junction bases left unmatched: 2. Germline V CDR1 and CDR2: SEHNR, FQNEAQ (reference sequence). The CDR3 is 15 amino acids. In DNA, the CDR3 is TGTGCCAGCAGCTTAAGGGGACAGGGTAATGAAAAACTGTTTTTT. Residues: CASSLRGQGNEKLFF.

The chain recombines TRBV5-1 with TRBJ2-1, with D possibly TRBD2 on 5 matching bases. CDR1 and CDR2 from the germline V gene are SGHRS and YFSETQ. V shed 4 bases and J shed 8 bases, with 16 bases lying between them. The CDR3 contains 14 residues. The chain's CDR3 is CASSHPLAGDEQFF. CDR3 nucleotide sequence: TGCGCCAGCAGCCACCCTCTCGCGGGCGATGAGCAGTTCTTC. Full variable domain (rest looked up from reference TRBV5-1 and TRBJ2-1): KAGVTQTPRYLIKTRGQQVTLSCSPISGHRSVSWYQQTPGQGLQFLFEYFSETQRNKGNFPGRFSGRQFSNSRSEMNVSTLELGDSALYLCASSHPLAGDEQFFGPGTRLTVL.

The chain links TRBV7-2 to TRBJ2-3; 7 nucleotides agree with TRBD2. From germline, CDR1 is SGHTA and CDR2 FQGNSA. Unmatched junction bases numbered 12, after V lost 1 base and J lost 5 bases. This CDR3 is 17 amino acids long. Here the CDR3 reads CASSLDFGGSGVDTQYF. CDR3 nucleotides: TGTGCCAGCAGCTTAGACTTTGGCGGGAGCGGTGTAGATACGCAGTATTTT.

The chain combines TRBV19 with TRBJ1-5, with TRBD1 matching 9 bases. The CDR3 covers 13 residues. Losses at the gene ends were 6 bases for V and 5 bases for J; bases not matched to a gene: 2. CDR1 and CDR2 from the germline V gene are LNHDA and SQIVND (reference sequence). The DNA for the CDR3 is TGTGCCAGTAGGAGGACAGGGGATCAGCCCCAGCATTTT. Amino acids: CASRRTGDQPQHF.

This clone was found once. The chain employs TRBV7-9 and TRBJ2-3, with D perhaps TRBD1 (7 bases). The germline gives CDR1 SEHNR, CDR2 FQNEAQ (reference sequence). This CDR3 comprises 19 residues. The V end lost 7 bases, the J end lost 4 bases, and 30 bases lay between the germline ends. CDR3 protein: CASTQGVVRGWIWPDTQYF. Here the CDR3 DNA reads TGTGCCAGCACCCAGGGGGTGGTCCGGGGGTGGATTTGGCCAGATACGCAGTATTTT.

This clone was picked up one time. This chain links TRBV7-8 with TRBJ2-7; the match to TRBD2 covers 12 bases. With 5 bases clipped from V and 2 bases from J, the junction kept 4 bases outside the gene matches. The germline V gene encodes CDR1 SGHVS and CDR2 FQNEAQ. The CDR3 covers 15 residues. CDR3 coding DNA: TGTGCCAGCAGCCCTTGGACTAGCGGGACCTACGAGCAGTACTTC. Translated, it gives CASSPWTSGTYEQYF.

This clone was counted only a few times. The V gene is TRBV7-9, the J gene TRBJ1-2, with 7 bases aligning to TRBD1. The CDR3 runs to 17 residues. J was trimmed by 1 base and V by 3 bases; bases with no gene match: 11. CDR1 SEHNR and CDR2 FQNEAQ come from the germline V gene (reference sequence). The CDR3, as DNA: TGTGCCAGCAGCTTGACCCAATGGGACAGTATTAACTATGGCTACACCTTC. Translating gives CASSLTQWDSINYGYTF.

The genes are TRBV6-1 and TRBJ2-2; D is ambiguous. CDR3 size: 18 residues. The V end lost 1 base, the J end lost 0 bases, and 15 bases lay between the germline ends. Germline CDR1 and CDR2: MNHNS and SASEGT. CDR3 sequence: CASSEGVYGWSNTGELFF. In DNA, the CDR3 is TGTGCCAGCAGTGAAGGGGTCTACGGGTGGTCGAACACCGGGGAGCTGTTTTTT.

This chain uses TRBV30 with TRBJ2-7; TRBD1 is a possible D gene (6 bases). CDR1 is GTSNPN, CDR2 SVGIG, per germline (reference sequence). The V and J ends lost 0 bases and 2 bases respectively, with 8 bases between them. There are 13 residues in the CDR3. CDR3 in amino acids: CAWSVGQTYEQYF. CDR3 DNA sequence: TGTGCCTGGAGTGTAGGACAGACCTACGAGCAGTACTTC. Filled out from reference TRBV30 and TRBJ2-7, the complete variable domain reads SQTIHQWPATLVQPVGSPLSLECTVEGTSNPNLYWYRQAAGRGLQLLFYSVGIGQISSEVPQNLSASRPQDRQFILSSKKLLLSDSGFYLCAWSVGQTYEQYFGPGTRLTVT.